This TCR beta chain derives from a study of T-cell memory formation after mild COVID-19. The study's findings and limits: Contracting CD4+ clones sat mainly in CM and EM; CD8+ in EMRA. Pre-infection memory contained some responding clones, which suggested that cross-reactive memory had joined. Second-wave clones reaching peak frequency on day 37 lacked confirmed SARS-CoV-2 specificity.

The CDR3 loop spans 15 amino acids. Trimming pared 6 bases from V and 0 bases from J, leaving 13 bases between. Germline CDR1 is SNHLY and CDR2 is FYNNEI. TCRdb analysed the 5' RACE reads with MiXCR anew, one entry per CDR3 protein. This repertoire shows hundreds of thousands of distinct CDR3 sequences, approximately 19% found once; its top ten account for more than 20%. This clonotype has just a few counts. Its antigen remains unidentified. The sequencing input was PBMCs or a T cell subset sorted from them (not recorded which). The clonotype was recovered from a man aged 18-30 years who had mild COVID-19 (a few samples of this study predate the infection). Cell type and time point are not known. The V and J genes are TRBV2 and TRBJ2-3; TRBD1 is a possible D gene (6 bases). This CDR3 reads CASSSQGFSTDTQYF. The CDR3 coding sequence is TGTGCCAGCAGCTCCCAGGGGTTCAGCACAGATACGCAGTATTTT.